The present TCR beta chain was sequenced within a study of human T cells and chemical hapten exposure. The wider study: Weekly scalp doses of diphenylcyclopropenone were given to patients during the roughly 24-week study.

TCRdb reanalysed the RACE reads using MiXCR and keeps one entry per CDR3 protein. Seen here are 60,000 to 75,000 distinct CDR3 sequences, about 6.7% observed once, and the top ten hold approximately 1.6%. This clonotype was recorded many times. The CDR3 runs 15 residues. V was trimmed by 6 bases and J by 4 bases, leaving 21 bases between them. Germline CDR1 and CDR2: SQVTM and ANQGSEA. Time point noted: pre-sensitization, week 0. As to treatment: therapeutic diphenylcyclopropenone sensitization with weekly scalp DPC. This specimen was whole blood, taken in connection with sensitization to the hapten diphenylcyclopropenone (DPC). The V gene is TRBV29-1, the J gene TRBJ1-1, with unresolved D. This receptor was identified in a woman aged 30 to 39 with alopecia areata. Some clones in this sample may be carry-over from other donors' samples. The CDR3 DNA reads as TGCAGCGTGGCCCGACACCTCCCAAGCAGCACTGAAGCTTTCTTT. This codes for CSVARHLPSSTEAFF.